Listed here are 4 T cell receptor beta chains from one sample, sequenced in a study of blood T cell repertoires in COVID-19. Data came from immunoSEQ multiplex PCR; TCRdb stores just in-frame clones and leaves some out. The table includes 390,000 or so clones, around 89% detected once. The sequencing sample was made of PBMCs or T cells enriched from blood (not recorded which). The receptors here all came from a man younger than 35 who had recovered from COVID-19.

The chain uses TRBV19 and TRBJ1-5; 10 bases are shared with TRBD1. This CDR3 comprises 14 residues. V gave up 8 bases and J gave up 2 bases; unmatched junction bases: 3. The germline CDR1 and CDR2 sequences are LNHDA and SQIVND (reference sequence). The CDR3 sequence is CASAGTGGNQPQHF. DNA of the CDR3: TGTGCCAGTGCCGGGACAGGGGGCAATCAGCCCCAGCATTTT.

In its sample, this clone was seen once. This chain connects TRBV19 to TRBJ1-5; the match to TRBD1 covers 12 bases. CDR1 is LNHDA and CDR2 is SQIVND in the germline V gene (reference sequence). Trimming at V came to 0 bases and at J to 1 base, leaving 10 bases not matched to a gene. The CDR3 is 20 residues long. CDR3 in amino acids: CASSIDWRGQGALSNQPQHF. CDR3 nucleotide sequence: TGTGCCAGTAGTATAGATTGGAGGGGACAGGGGGCCTTGAGCAATCAGCCCCAGCATTTT.

The chain recombines TRBV2 with TRBJ2-7; 11 bases line up with TRBD1. Trimming removed 6 bases from V and 4 bases from J; junction bases left unmatched: 8. Germline V gene lookup returns CDR1 SNHLY and CDR2 FYNNEI. This CDR3 region has 15 residues. Here the CDR3 DNA reads TGTGCCAGCAGCGTCCGGGACAGGGGGGGGTACGAGCAGTACTTC. Residues: CASSVRDRGGYEQYF.

CDR3 nucleotides: TGCGCCAGCAGCATAAATGGACAGAGCTCCTACAATGAGCAGTTCTTC. It yields the protein CASSINGQSSYNEQFF. The chain is built from TRBV5-1 and TRBJ2-1; maybe TRBD1 (6 bases). The germline gives CDR1 SGHRS, CDR2 YFSETQ. The CDR3 length is 16 residues. The germline V and J ends were trimmed by 4 bases and 0 bases, with 14 bases remaining between them.